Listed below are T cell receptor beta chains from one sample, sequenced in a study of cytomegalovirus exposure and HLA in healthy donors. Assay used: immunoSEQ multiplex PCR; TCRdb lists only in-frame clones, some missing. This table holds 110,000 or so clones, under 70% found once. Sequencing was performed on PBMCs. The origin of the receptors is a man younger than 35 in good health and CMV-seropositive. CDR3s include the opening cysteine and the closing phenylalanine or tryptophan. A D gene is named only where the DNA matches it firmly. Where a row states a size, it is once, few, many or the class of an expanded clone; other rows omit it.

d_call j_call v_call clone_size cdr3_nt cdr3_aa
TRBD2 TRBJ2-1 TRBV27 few TGTGCCAGCAGTTCGCCGGGACTAGCGGGGGGTTTCTCCTACAATGAGCAGTTCTTC CASSSPGLAGGFSYNEQFF
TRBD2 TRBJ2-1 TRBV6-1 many TGTGCCAGCAGTGATCAAAGCGGGGCTAATGAGCAGTTCTTC CASSDQSGANEQFF
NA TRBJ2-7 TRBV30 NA TGTGCCTGGAGTGCAGACTACGAGCAGTACTTC CAWSADYEQYF
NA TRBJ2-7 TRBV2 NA TGTGCCAGCAGTCCCAGACCGACAGGAACCTACGAGCAGTACTTC CASSPRPTGTYEQYF
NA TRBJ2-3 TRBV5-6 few TGTGCCAGCAGCTTGGGGTTTGTGCGTAGCACAGATACGCAGTATTTT CASSLGFVRSTDTQYF
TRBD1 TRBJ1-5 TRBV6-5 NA TGTGCCAGCAGGGCCGGGACAGGTAGCAATCAGCCCCAGCATTTT CASRAGTGSNQPQHF
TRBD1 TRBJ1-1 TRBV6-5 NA TGTGCCAGCAGTTACGACCTGGGCAGGGGGGACACTGAAGCTTTCTTT CASSYDLGRGDTEAFF
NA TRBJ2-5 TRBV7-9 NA TGTGCCAGCAGCTTCAGTCAGGGAAATGCGGAGACCCAGTACTTC CASSFSQGNAETQYF
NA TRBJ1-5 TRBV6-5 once TGTGCCAGCAGTTACTCGAGACCGGGAAGCAATCAGCCCCAGCATTTT CASSYSRPGSNQPQHF
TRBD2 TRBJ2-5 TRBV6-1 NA TGTGCCAGCAGCCGAATAGCGGGGGGTGGAGAGACCCAGTACTTC CASSRIAGGGETQYF
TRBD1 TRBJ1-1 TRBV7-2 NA TGTGCCAGCAGCTTAGAAGGGGGCCACCGGAGTGCTTTCTTT CASSLEGGHRSAFF
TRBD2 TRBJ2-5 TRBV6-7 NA TGTGCCAGCAGTTACCCTACACTAGCGGAAGAAGAGACCCAGTACTTC CASSYPTLAEEETQYF
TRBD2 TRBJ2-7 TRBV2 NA TGTGCCAGCAGTGAAGGTAGCGGGGGATACTACGAGCAGTACTTC CASSEGSGGYYEQYF
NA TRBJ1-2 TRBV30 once TGTGCCTGGAGTGCAGGGTCGCCCTATGGCTACACCTTC CAWSAGSPYGYTF
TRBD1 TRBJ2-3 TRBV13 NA TGTGCCAGCAGCCTCCGGGACAGGGTTTTAAGGGCCACTACAGATACGCAGTATTTT CASSLRDRVLRATTDTQYF
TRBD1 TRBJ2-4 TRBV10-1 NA TGCGCCAGCAGTGAAGGAGCAGGGGGTGACATTCAGTACTTC CASSEGAGGDIQYF
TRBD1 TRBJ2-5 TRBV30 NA TGTGCCTGGAGCCTGACAGGGCGGAAGCAAGAGACCCAGTACTTC CAWSLTGRKQETQYF
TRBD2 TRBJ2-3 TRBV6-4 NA TGTGCCAGCAGCCAGACAGCGGGAAGCACAGATACGCAGTATTTT CASSQTAGSTDTQYF
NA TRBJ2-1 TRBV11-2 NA TGTGCCAGCAGCTTAGCCAGCTCCTACAATGAGCAGTTCTTC CASSLASSYNEQFF
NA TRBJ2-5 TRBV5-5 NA TGTGCCAGCAGCCTCGGAGGAAAAGAGACCCAGTACTTC CASSLGGKETQYF
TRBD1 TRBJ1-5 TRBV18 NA TGTGCCAGCTCACCAGACAGGGGCGGCAATCAGCCCCAGCATTTT CASSPDRGGNQPQHF
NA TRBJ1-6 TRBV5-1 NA TGCGCCAGCAGCCCAGGACAGAGTAAGGGTTCACCCCTCCACTTT CASSPGQSKGSPLHF
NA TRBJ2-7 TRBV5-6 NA TGTGCCAGCAGCCCTGGCCTAGGGGATTACGAGCAGTACTTC CASSPGLGDYEQYF
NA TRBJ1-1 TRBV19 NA TGTGCCAGTAGTATTCCCCCCGTGAACACTGAAGCTTTCTTT CASSIPPVNTEAFF
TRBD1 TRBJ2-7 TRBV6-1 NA TGTGCCAGCAGTGTAGTGACAGGGGGCTATAACGAGCAGTACTTC CASSVVTGGYNEQYF
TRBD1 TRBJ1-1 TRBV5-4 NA TGTGCCAGCAGTGACAGGGGGGGACTTACTGAAGCTTTCTTT CASSDRGGLTEAFF
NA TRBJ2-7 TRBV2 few TGTGCCAGCAGTTTTCGGAGCGAGCAGTACTTC CASSFRSEQYF
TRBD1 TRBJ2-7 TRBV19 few TGTGCCAGTAGTATAGTCCGACAGGGTGGGACCTACGAGCAGTACTTC CASSIVRQGGTYEQYF
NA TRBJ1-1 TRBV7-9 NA TGTTCCAGCAGCCAGAGGTCGTGGTCGGAGGGGTTGAACACTGAAGCTTTCTTT CSSSQRSWSEGLNTEAFF
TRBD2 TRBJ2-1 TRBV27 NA TGTGCCAGCAGTGGAAGACTAGCGGGGGGAGGAGAGTTCTTC CASSGRLAGGGEFF
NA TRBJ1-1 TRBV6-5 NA TGTGCCAGCATCAGGGTTCGAGGAAACACTGAAGCTTTCTTT CASIRVRGNTEAFF
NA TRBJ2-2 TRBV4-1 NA TGCGCCAGCAGCCGAGGGACTGCCGGGGAGCTGTTTTTT CASSRGTAGELFF
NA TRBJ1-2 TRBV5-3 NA TGTGCCAGAAGCCCACAGATCTGGAGGGGAGATCATGGCTACACCTTC CARSPQIWRGDHGYTF
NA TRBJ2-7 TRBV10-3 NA TGTGCCATCAGGATCGCGGCCTCCTACGAGCAGTACTTC CAIRIAASYEQYF
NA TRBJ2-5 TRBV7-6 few TGTGCCAGCAGCTTAATCACAGGCGAAGAGACCCAGTACTTC CASSLITGEETQYF
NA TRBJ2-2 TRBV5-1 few TGCGCCAGCAGCTTGGGGACACCGAACACCGGGGAGCTGTTTTTT CASSLGTPNTGELFF
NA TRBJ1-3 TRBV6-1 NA TGTGCCAGCAGTGACGGGCGGGAGGTAAACACCATATATTTT CASSDGREVNTIYF
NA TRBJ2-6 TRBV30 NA TGTGCCTGGACACGAGGCGGCGAGGCCTCTGGGGCCAACGTCCTGACTTTC CAWTRGGEASGANVLTF
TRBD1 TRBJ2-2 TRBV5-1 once TGCGCCAGCAGCTCCACAGGGGCCCCTAACACCGGGGAGCTGTTTTTT CASSSTGAPNTGELFF
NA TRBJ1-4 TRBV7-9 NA TGTGCCAGCAGCTTAGGGGGAGGGACGGAAAATGAAAAACTGTTTTTT CASSLGGGTENEKLFF
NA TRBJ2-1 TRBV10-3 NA TGTGCCATCAGTGAGTCGACGCGGGGTTCGCGGGGCTTTGATGAGCAGTTCTTC CAISESTRGSRGFDEQFF
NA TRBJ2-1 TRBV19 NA TGTGCCAGTAGTCACGACTCTGCCGAACTAAATGAGCAGTTCTTC CASSHDSAELNEQFF
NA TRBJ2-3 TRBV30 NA TGTGCCTGGGGACTTGATACGCAGTATTTT CAWGLDTQYF
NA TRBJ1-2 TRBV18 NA TGTGCCAGCTCACCACCGGGGTCCACCACAGGGTCCAGCTATGGCTACACCTTC CASSPPGSTTGSSYGYTF
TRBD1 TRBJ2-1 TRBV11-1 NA TGTGCCAGCAGCCCGTACAGGGGGTGGGACAATGAGCAGTTCTTC CASSPYRGWDNEQFF
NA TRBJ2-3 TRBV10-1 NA TGCGCCAGCAGTGAGATTGCGACAGTGGGGGCCGGAACAGATACGCAGTATTTT CASSEIATVGAGTDTQYF
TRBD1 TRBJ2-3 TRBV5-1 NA TGCGCCAGCAGCGCCGGGACAGCGGATACGCAGTATTTT CASSAGTADTQYF
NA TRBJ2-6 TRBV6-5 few TGTGCCAGCAACGACAGGTCTTCTGGGGCCAACGTCCTGACTTTC CASNDRSSGANVLTF
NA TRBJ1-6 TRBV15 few TGTGCCACCAGCAGAGATTTCGGGGGGAGCCGAGACTCACCCCTCCACTTT CATSRDFGGSRDSPLHF
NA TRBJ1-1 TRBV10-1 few TGCGCCAGCAGTGCCGTGAACAGGGTGGGCATCTCGAAGAGCACTGAAGCTTTCTTT CASSAVNRVGISKSTEAFF